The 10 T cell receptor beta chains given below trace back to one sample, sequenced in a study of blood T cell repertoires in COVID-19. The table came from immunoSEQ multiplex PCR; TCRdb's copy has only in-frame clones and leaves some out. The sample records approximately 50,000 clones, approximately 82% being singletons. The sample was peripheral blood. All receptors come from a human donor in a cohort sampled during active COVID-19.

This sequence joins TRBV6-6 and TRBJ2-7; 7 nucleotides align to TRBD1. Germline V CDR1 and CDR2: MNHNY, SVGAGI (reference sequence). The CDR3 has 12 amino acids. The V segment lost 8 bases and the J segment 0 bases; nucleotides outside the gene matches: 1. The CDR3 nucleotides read TGTGCCAGCGGGACAGACTCCTACGAGCAGTACTTC. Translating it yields CASGTDSYEQYF.

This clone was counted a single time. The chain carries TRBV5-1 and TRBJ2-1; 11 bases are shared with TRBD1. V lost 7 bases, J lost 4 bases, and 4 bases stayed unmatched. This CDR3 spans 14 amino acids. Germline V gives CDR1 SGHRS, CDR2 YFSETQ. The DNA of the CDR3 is TGCGCCAGCGGCCGGGACAGGGGGTACAATGAGCAGTTCTTC. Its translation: CASGRDRGYNEQFF.

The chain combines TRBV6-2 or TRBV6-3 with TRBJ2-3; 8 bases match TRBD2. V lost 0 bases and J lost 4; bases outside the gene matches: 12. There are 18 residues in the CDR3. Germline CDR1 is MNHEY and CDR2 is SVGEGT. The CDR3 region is CASSYSTLRREGADTQYF. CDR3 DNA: TGTGCCAGCAGTTACTCGACGTTGAGACGGGAGGGCGCAGATACGCAGTATTTT.

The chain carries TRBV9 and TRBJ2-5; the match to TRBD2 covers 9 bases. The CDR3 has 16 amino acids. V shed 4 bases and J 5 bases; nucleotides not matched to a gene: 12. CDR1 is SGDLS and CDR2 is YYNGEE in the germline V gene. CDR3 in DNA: TGTGCCAGCAGCCCCCGGGGGAGCGGGAGGATGGAGACCCAGTACTTC. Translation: CASSPRGSGRMETQYF.

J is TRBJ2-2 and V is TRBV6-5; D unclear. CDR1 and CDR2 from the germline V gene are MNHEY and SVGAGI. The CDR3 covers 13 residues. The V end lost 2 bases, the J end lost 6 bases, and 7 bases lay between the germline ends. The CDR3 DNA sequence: TGTGCCAGCAGTTACGGTAGATCCGGGGAGCTGTTTTTT. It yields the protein CASSYGRSGELFF.

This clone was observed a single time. CDR3 loop: CASSLIFGGRHTGELFF. CDR3 coding DNA: TGTGCCAGCAGTTTGATCTTTGGCGGGAGGCACACCGGGGAGCTGTTTTTT. The chain carries TRBV28 and TRBJ2-2; 8 bases align to TRBD2. With V trimmed by 3 bases and J by 3 bases, 9 bases remained unmatched. CDR3 length: 17 amino acids. Germline CDR1 and CDR2: MDHEN and SYDVKM.

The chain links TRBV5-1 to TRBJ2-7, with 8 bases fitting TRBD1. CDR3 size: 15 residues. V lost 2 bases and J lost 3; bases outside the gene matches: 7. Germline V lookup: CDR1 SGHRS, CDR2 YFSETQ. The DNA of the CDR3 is TGCGCCAGCAGCTTCACACAGGGGGAATACTACGAGCAGTACTTC. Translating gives CASSFTQGEYYEQYF.

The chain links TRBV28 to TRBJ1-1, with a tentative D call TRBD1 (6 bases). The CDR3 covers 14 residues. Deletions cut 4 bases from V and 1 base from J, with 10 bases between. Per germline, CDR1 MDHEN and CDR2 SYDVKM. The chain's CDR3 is CASSSEQGNTEAFF. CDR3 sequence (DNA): TGTGCCAGCAGTTCAGAACAGGGGAACACTGAAGCTTTCTTT.

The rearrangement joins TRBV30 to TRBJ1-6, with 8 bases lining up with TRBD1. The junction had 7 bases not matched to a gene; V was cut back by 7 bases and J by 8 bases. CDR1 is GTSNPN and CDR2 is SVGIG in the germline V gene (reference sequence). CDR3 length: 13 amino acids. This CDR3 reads CAYRTGTHSPLHF. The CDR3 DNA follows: TGTGCCTACCGGACAGGGACACATTCACCCCTCCACTTT.

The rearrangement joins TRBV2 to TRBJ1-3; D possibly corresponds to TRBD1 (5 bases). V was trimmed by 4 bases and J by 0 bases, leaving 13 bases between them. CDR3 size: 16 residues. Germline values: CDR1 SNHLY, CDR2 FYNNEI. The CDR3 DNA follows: TGTGCCAGCAGTGCGGGACTTCCGAGCTCTGGAAACACCATATATTTT. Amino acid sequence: CASSAGLPSSGNTIYF. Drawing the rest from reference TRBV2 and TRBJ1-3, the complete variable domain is EPEVTQTPSHQVTQMGQEVILRCVPISNHLYFYWYRQILGQKVEFLVSFYNNEISEKSEIFDDQFSVERPDGSNFTLKIRSTKLEDSAMYFCASSAGLPSSGNTIYFGEGSWLTVV.